The 20 T cell receptor beta chains listed next were all sequenced from one sample in a study of naive and memory T cell subsets (dated by TCRdb to about 2017). The method behind the library was UMI-ligation and nested PCR. Sequencing relied on an Illumina MiSeq. To cover both TRBC1 and TRBC2, the beta constant-region primer consisted of an equimolar mix of two oligonucleotides. Using fastp at Q25 and MiXCR, TCRdb reprocessed the public reads and kept productive beta chains. Under each unique CDR3 protein, matching rows form one entry showing the most common genes and DNA. Present in this sample are tens of thousands of distinct CDR3 sequences, about an eighth of which were seen just once. The ten largest clones add up to approximately 20% of the sample. Sequencing was done on a sample of effector memory CD4+ T cells from blood. The cell subset or site label, as the study defines it: effector memory, CD45RA- CD27-. These TCRs come from a human donor in good health.

In its sample, this clonotype was seen many times. The J gene is TRBJ2-7, the V gene TRBV28; TRBD2 might be the D (6 bases). This CDR3 contains 12 residues. V lost 9 bases, J lost 0 bases, and 9 bases lay in between. CDR1 is MDHEN, CDR2 SYDVKM, per germline. In nucleotides, the CDR3 is TGTGCCAGTGGAGGGTTCTCCTACGAGCAGTACTTC. Translation gives CASGGFSYEQYF.

The chain uses TRBV9 and TRBJ2-1, with 9 bases lining up with TRBD1. The germline gives CDR1 SGDLS, CDR2 YYNGEE. The CDR3 is made up of 15 amino acids. The ends lost 3 bases at V and 3 bases at J; junction bases unmatched: 4. The CDR3, as DNA: TGTGCCAGCAGCGAGACGGACAGGGGCTACAATGAGCAGTTCTTC. It encodes CASSETDRGYNEQFF.

This clonotype was observed a few times. The V call is TRBV27, the J call TRBJ2-5; no definite D call. V lost 6 bases and J lost 1, with 15 bases in between. Germline CDR1 reads MNHEY; CDR2 reads SMNVEV (reference sequence). This CDR3 region has 15 residues. The CDR3 sequence: CASRLYWESQETQYF. CDR3 DNA sequence: TGTGCCAGCAGACTCTACTGGGAATCCCAAGAGACCCAGTACTTC.

This clonotype showed up many times. The genes are TRBV15 and TRBJ2-1, with 8 nucleotides matching TRBD2. CDR1 is LNHNV and CDR2 is YYDKDF in the germline V gene (reference sequence). V lost 9 bases and J lost 4; bases outside the gene matches: 11. The CDR3 loop spans 15 amino acids. CDR3 region: CATQLPSGSYNEQFF. The CDR3 nucleotides read TGTGCCACACAACTACCCAGCGGGAGTTACAATGAGCAGTTCTTC.

CDR3 sequence (DNA): TGTGCCAGTAGTTACCCCGGGACAGGCCCCTATGGCTACACCTTC. This gives the protein CASSYPGTGPYGYTF. The chain is built from TRBV19 and TRBJ1-2; 8 nucleotides agree with TRBD1. Germline CDR1 is LNHDA and CDR2 is SQIVND (reference sequence). The CDR3 length is 15 residues. Trimming removed 5 bases from V and 4 bases from J; junction bases left unmatched: 9. The complete variable domain, with remaining parts taken from reference TRBV19 and TRBJ1-2, reads DGGITQSPKYLFRKEGQNVTLSCEQNLNHDAMYWYRQDPGQGLRLIYYSQIVNDFQKGDIAEGYSVSREKKESFPLTVTSAQKNPTAFYLCASSYPGTGPYGYTFGSGTRLTVV.

There are many counts of this clonotype. The chain employs TRBV2 and TRBJ2-1, with TRBD2 identical over 7 bases. This CDR3 region has 11 residues. Germline-derived CDR1 and CDR2 are SNHLY and FYNNEI. With V trimmed by 8 bases and J by 8 bases, 3 bases remained unmatched. In DNA, the CDR3 is TGTGCCAGCGGGAGGGAGGATGAGCAGTTCTTC. Protein sequence: CASGREDEQFF. Supplemented by reference TRBV2 and TRBJ2-1, the full variable domain reads EPEVTQTPSHQVTQMGQEVILRCVPISNHLYFYWYRQILGQKVEFLVSFYNNEISEKSEIFDDQFSVERPDGSNFTLKIRSTKLEDSAMYFCASGREDEQFFGPGTRLTVL.

There are a few counts of this clonotype. The chain employs TRBV6-5 and TRBJ1-6; 7 bases align to TRBD1. This CDR3 spans 21 amino acids. After removal of 1 base from V and 0 bases from J, the junction contained 15 bases not matched to a gene. The germline V gene encodes CDR1 MNHEY and CDR2 SVGAGI. CDR3 sequence reads: CASSYFVPGQRLYSYNSPLHF. For the CDR3, the DNA is TGTGCCAGCAGTTACTTCGTACCGGGACAGCGGCTATACTCCTATAATTCACCCCTCCACTTT.

The rearrangement links TRBV18 to TRBJ2-7; 10 bases fit TRBD2. V trimming: 4 bases; J trimming: 7 bases; junction bases outside the gene matches: 7. Looked up from germline, CDR1 is KGHSH and CDR2 is LQKENI. The CDR3 covers 14 residues. CDR3 protein: CASSLSGRSEEQYF. In DNA, the CDR3 is TGTGCCAGCTCACTTAGCGGGAGGTCGGAAGAGCAGTACTTC.

The gene calls are TRBV29-1 and TRBJ2-7; 7 positions agree with TRBD2. Germline V gives CDR1 SQVTM, CDR2 ANQGSEA. This CDR3 region has 14 residues. V trimming: 6 bases; J trimming: 3 bases; junction bases outside the gene matches: 11. The CDR3 nucleotides read TGCAGCGTGTACACTAGCGCGGTTTTCTACGAGCAGTACTTC. The encoded protein is CSVYTSAVFYEQYF.

This clonotype was detected a few times. This sequence joins TRBV10-2 and TRBJ2-7; D uncertain. CDR3 length: 12 amino acids. From germline, CDR1 is WSHSY and CDR2 SAAADI. V dropped 5 bases and J dropped 5 bases, with 10 bases sitting between them. This CDR3 is CASSHPRNEQYF. CDR3 in DNA: TGCGCCAGCAGTCATCCTAGGAACGAGCAGTACTTC.

The chain has TRBV19 and TRBJ2-2; D is perhaps TRBD2 (5 bases). Trimming took 3 bases from V and 8 from J, leaving 16 bases between them. Germline lookup yields CDR1 LNHDA and CDR2 SQIVND (reference sequence). This CDR3 has 15 amino acids. CDR3 DNA: TGTGCCAGTAGTATTGTTGGGTCGGGGTTAGGGGAGCTGTTTTTT. This translates into CASSIVGSGLGELFF.

The chain carries TRBV28 and TRBJ2-3; TRBD2 aligns across 10 bases. J lost 4 bases, V lost 4 bases, and 23 bases had no gene match. The germline V gene encodes CDR1 MDHEN and CDR2 SYDVKM. The CDR3 runs 21 residues. In DNA form, the CDR3 reads TGTGCCAGCAGTTCCCTCGGGAGGACAGGCCCTAGCGGGAGACCATCAGATACGCAGTATTTT. Translating gives CASSSLGRTGPSGRPSDTQYF. Full variable domain (outside the CDR3, taken from reference TRBV28 and TRBJ2-3): DVKVTQSSRYLVKRTGEKVFLECVQDMDHENMFWYRQDPGLGLRLIYFSYDVKMKEKGDIPEGYSVSREKKERFSLILESASTNQTSMYLCASSSLGRTGPSGRPSDTQYFGPGTRLTVL.

This clonotype was seen only once. J is TRBJ1-1 and V is TRBV30, with 7 bases identical to TRBD1. This CDR3 comprises 15 residues. The trim removed 3 bases at V and 7 bases at J, leaving 14 bases unmatched. CDR1 and CDR2 (germline): GTSNPN, SVGIG (reference sequence). The CDR3 sequence: CAWRGGGTELGEAFF. The CDR3 DNA reads TGTGCCTGGAGGGGAGGCGGGACAGAGCTTGGTGAAGCTTTCTTT.

The chain uses TRBV4-2 and TRBJ2-2; tentatively, D is TRBD2 (5 bases). The CDR3 covers 17 residues. Germline CDR1 LGHNA, CDR2 YNFKEQ. V lost 1 base and J 0 bases, leaving 12 bases between the germline ends. The CDR3 here is CASSQVYGVANTGELFF. In DNA, the CDR3 is TGTGCCAGCAGCCAAGTCTACGGGGTCGCGAACACCGGGGAGCTGTTTTTT.

The chain employs TRBV29-1 and TRBJ2-3; 16 nucleotides align to TRBD2. Germline V gene lookup returns CDR1 SQVTM and CDR2 ANQGSEA. The V segment lost 3 bases and the J segment 6 bases; nucleotides outside the gene matches: 0. The CDR3 has 14 amino acids. Here the CDR3 DNA reads TGCAGCGTTGAGGGACTAGCGGGAGGGGATACGCAGTATTTT. Its protein product is CSVEGLAGGDTQYF.

The chain couples TRBV4-2 to TRBJ2-3; tentative D call: TRBD1 (6 bases). CDR1 and CDR2 (germline): LGHNA, YNFKEQ. Trimming cost V 0 bases and J 4 bases, with 11 bases left between them. This CDR3 is 15 amino acids long. The CDR3 DNA is TGTGCCAGCAGCCAAGATGGACAGAGACCAGATACGCAGTATTTT. Amino acid sequence: CASSQDGQRPDTQYF.

The rearrangement links TRBV6-1 to TRBJ1-4, with D unclear. V was clipped by 2 bases and J by 7 bases, with 14 bases between them. CDR1 is MNHNS and CDR2 is SASEGT in the germline V gene. The CDR3 is made up of 15 amino acids. The CDR3 DNA reads TGTGCCAGCAGTGAATTTCCCCAAGGAAGTGAAAAACTGTTTTTT. This encodes CASSEFPQGSEKLFF.

In its sample, this clonotype was seen a few times. The chain uses TRBV28 and TRBJ2-1, with 8 positions matching TRBD2. This CDR3 is built from 18 residues. Germline values: CDR1 MDHEN, CDR2 SYDVKM. V lost 3 bases and J lost 3; bases outside the gene matches: 13. The CDR3 spells CASSFSGWLGTSYNEQFF. The CDR3 DNA is TGTGCCAGCAGTTTCTCCGGCTGGTTGGGGACTAGCTACAATGAGCAGTTCTTC.

This clonotype rates as medium-sized. This chain links TRBV11-2 with TRBJ2-3, with 11 positions matching TRBD2. CDR3 length: 19 amino acids. V lost 2 bases, J lost 9 bases, and 19 bases stayed unmatched. CDR1 and CDR2 (germline): SGHAT, FQNNGV. CDR3: CASSLRQTSGVGMAVTQYF. DNA of the CDR3: TGTGCCAGCAGCTTACGACAGACTAGCGGGGTGGGTATGGCTGTGACGCAGTATTTT.

Ten or more counts support this clonotype. The rearrangement uses TRBV29-1 and TRBJ2-3, with 7 bases aligning to TRBD2. V shed 1 base and J 4 bases; nucleotides not matched to a gene: 5. The CDR3 sequence is 14 residues long. Germline CDR1 reads SQVTM; CDR2 reads ANQGSEA. The CDR3 DNA sequence: TGCAGCGTTGAAGGGGGGAGGGGCGCAGATACGCAGTATTTT. It codes for CSVEGGRGADTQYF.